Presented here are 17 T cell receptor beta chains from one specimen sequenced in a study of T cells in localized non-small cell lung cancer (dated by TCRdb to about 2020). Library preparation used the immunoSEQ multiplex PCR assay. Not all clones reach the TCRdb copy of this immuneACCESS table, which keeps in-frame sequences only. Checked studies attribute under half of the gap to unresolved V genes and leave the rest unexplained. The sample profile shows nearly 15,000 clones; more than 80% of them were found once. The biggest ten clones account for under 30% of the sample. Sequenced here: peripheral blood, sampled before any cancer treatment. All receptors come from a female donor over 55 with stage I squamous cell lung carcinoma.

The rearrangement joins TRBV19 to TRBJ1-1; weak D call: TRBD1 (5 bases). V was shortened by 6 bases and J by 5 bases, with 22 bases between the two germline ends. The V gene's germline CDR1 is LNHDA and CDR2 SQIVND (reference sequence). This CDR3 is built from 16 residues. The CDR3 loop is CASSPEDPRVGTEAFF. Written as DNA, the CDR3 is TGTGCCAGTAGCCCAGAGGACCCCAGGGTTGGGACTGAAGCTTTCTTT.

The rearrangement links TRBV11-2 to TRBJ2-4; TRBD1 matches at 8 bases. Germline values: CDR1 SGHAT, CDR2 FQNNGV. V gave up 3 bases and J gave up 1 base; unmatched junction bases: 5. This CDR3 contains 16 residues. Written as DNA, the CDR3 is TGTGCCAGCAGCTTCCAGGGGGCGATCGCCAAAAACATTCAGTACTTC. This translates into CASSFQGAIAKNIQYF.

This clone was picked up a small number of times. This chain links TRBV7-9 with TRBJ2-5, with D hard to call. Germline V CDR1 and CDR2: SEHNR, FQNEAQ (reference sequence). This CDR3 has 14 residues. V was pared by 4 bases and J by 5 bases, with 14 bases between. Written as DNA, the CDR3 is TGTGCCAGCAGCTCCCGGGCTTTTGGGGAGACCCAGTACTTC. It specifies CASSSRAFGETQYF.

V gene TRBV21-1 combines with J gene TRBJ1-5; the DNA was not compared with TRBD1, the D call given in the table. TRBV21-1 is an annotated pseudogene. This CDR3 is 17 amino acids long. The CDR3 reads CASSNPRDREEDQPQHF. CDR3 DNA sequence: TGTGCCAGCAGCAATCCAAGGGACAGGGAAGAGGATCAGCCCCAGCATTTT.

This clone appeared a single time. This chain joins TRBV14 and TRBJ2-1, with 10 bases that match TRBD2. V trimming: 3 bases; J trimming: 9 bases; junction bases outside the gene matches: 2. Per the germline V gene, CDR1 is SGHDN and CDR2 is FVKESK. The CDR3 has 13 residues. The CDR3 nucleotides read TGTGCCAGCAGCCAGAGCGGGAGGGGTGAGCAGTTCTTC. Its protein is CASSQSGRGEQFF.

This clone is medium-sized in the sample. CDR3 DNA sequence: TGTGCCAGTAATCGACGGGGGGCGAATGAGCAGTTCTTC. It encodes CASNRRGANEQFF. The chain has TRBV19 and TRBJ2-1; D may be TRBD2 (7 bases). The V end was cut by 7 bases, the J end by 7 bases, with 14 bases between. The length of the CDR3 is 13 residues. Germline V CDR1 and CDR2: LNHDA, SQIVND (reference sequence). Full variable domain (outside the CDR3, taken from reference TRBV19 and TRBJ2-1): DGGITQSPKYLFRKEGQNVTLSCEQNLNHDAMYWYRQDPGQGLRLIYYSQIVNDFQKGDIAEGYSVSREKKESFPLTVTSAQKNPTAFYLCASNRRGANEQFFGPGTRLTVL.

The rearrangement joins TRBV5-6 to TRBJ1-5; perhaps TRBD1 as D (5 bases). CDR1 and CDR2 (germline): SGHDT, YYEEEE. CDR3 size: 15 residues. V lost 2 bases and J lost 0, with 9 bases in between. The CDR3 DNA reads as TGTGCCAGCAGCTTAGGGGTGGCTAGCAATCAGCCCCAGCATTTT. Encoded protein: CASSLGVASNQPQHF.

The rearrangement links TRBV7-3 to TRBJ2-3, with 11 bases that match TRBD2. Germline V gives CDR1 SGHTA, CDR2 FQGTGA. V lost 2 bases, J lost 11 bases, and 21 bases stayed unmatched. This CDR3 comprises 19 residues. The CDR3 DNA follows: TGTGCCAGCAGCTTATTGGAGTCTAGCGGGGGGCCCCTCCCTGGGAGGCAGTATTTT. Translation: CASSLLESSGGPLPGRQYF.

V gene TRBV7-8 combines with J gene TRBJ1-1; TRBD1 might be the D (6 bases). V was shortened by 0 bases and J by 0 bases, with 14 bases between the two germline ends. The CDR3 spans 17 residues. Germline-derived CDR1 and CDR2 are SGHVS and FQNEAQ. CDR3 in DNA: TGTGCCAGCAGCTTAGCCGGGGACATTTCCCTGAACACTGAAGCTTTCTTT. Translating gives CASSLAGDISLNTEAFF.

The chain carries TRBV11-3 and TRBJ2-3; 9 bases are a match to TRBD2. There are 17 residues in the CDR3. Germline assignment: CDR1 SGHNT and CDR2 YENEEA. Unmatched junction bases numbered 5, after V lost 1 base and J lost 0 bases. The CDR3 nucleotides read TGTGCCAGCAGCTTAGGGAGACTAGCGGCTAGCACAGATACGCAGTATTTT. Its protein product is CASSLGRLAASTDTQYF.

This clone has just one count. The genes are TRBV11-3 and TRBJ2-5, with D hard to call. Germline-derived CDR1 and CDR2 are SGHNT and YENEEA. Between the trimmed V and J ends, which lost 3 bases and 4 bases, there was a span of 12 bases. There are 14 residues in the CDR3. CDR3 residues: CASSFSAPGETQYF. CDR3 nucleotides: TGTGCCAGCAGCTTCTCGGCCCCCGGAGAGACCCAGTACTTC.

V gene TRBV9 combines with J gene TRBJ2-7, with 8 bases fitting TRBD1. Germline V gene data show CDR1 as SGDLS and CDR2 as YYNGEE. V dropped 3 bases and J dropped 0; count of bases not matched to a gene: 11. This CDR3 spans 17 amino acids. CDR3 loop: CASSAHWTGIDSYEQYF. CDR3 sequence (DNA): TGTGCCAGCAGCGCTCACTGGACAGGGATCGACTCCTACGAGCAGTACTTC.

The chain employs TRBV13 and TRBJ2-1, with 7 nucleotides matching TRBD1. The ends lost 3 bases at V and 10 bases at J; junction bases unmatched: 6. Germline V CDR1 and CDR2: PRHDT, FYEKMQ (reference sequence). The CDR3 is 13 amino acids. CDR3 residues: CASSFGWGQEQFF. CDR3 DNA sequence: TGTGCCAGCAGCTTTGGGTGGGGACAGGAGCAGTTCTTC.

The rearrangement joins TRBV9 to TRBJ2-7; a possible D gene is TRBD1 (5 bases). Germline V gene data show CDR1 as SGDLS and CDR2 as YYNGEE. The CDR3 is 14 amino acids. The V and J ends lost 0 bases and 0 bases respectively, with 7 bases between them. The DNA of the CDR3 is TGTGCCAGCAGCGTAGCTGGGGCCTCCTACGAGCAGTACTTC. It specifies CASSVAGASYEQYF.

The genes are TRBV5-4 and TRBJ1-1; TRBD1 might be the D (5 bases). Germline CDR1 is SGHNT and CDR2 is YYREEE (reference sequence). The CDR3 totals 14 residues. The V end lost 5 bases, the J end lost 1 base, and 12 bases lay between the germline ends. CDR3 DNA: TGTGCCAGCAGGGAGATCGGGGGGAACACTGAAGCTTTCTTT. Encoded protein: CASREIGGNTEAFF.

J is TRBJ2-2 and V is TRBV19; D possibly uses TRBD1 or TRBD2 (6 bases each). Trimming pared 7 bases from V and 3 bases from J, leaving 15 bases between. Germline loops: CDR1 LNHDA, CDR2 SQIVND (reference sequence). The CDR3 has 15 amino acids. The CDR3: CASIPGAPDTGELFF. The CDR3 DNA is TGTGCCAGTATTCCGGGGGCGCCGGACACCGGGGAGCTGTTTTTT.

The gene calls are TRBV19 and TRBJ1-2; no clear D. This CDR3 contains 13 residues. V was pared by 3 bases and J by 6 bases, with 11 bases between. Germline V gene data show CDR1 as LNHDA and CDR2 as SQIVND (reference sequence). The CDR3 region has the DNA TGTGCCAGTAGTATTTCAGGAACCCATGGCTACACCTTC. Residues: CASSISGTHGYTF.